This TCR beta chain was obtained from a study of cytomegalovirus exposure and HLA in healthy donors. Points from the study as a whole: Using a false discovery rate of 0.05, a later analysis showed that roughly 16,000 TCR beta sequences were associated with HLA alleles.

In its sample, this clone was seen once. Its specificity is not known. The PCR ran on 60 Vbeta and 13 Jbeta primers. This table comes from immunoSEQ multiplex PCR, and its TCRdb copy is limited to in-frame clones, with some not included. The sample has about 160,000 clones, roughly 70% seen once. Sequenced sample: PBMCs. This sequence originates from a woman aged 45-59 years in good health and CMV-seropositive.

This CDR3 reads CASSTRDRQAEKLFF. DNA of the CDR3: TGTGCCAGCAGCACCCGGGACAGACAGGCTGAAAAACTGTTTTTT. The rearrangement links TRBV5-4 to TRBJ1-4; 7 positions match TRBD1. Trimming cost V 4 bases and J 7 bases; bases outside gene matches: 10. CDR1 is SGHNT and CDR2 is YYREEE in the germline V gene (reference sequence). The CDR3 consists of 15 residues.